This entry concerns a single T cell receptor (beta chain). No antigen is known for it. Reverse transcription of all isolated RNA meant that expressed TCRB transcripts were sequenced. The assay was immunoSEQ multiplex PCR, and TCRdb's table has in-frame clones only and misses some. The repertoire holds roughly 140,000 clones, with about a tenth as singletons. These data come from a study of beta chain features in type 1 diabetes. Findings of the study overall: Moderate but significant shortening of TCRB CDR3s was recorded in all four CD4+ subsets from Type 1 diabetes patients. cDNA-based sequencing might over-represent cells highly expressing TCR.

Between the trimmed V and J ends, which lost 4 bases and 3 bases, there was a span of 10 bases. The CDR3 sequence is 13 residues long. The germline gives CDR1 SGDLS, CDR2 YYNGEE. Heparinised blood was drawn once per donor, averaging roughly 120 mL. Sorting with CD45RO/CCR7/CD25/CD127/CD95/CD27 yielded naive, central memory, regulatory and stem-like memory CD4+ cells. The chain uses TRBV9 and TRBJ1-1; maybe TRBD1 (6 bases). This receptor was identified in a man aged 25-45 years with type 1 diabetes. The sequencing input was central memory CD4+ T cells from blood. The CDR3 DNA sequence: TGTGCCAGCAGCCTTTGGACAGACACTGAAGCTTTCTTT. Protein sequence: CASSLWTDTEAFF.